This T cell receptor (beta chain) was sequenced for a study of blood T cell repertoires in COVID-19. Study background: Samples came from the United States, Italy and Spain, spanning acute and convalescent COVID-19. Sources were T cells, B-cell-depleted T cells, or PBMCs; the material itself was cDNA or gDNA.

CDR3 size: 16 residues. CDR1 is SGHRS and CDR2 is YFSETQ in the germline V gene. V lost 4 bases to trimming and J lost 9 bases; unmatched junction nucleotides: 9. Only in-frame clones appear in the TCRdb table, and some are missing; sequencing was by immunoSEQ multiplex PCR. The sample records approximately 180,000 clones, 82% being singletons. The sequenced sample consisted of peripheral blood. This sequence joins TRBV5-1 and TRBJ2-1; 14 bases are a match to TRBD2. The clonotype originates from a woman in her seventies with acute or convalescent COVID-19. CDR3 amino acids: CASSPGLAGGGFEQFF. The CDR3, as DNA: TGCGCCAGCAGCCCTGGACTAGCGGGAGGCGGGTTTGAGCAGTTCTTC.